The 7 T cell receptor beta chains below were found in one sample sequenced in a study of cytomegalovirus exposure and HLA in healthy donors. Measured with immunoSEQ multiplex PCR; TCRdb has only the in-frame clones, and not every one. The sample lists around 150,000 clones; roughly four fifths were seen once. Sequencing used PBMCs. These receptors all come from a man between 25 and 39 years old in good health and CMV-seropositive.

The rearrangement joins TRBV29-1 to TRBJ2-6; D unresolved. This CDR3 has 12 amino acids. CDR1 and CDR2 from the germline V gene are SQVTM and ANQGSEA. V lost 6 bases and J lost 2, with 5 bases in between. CDR3 loop: CSVRAGANVLTF. In DNA form, the CDR3 reads TGCAGCGTGAGAGCTGGGGCCAACGTCCTGACTTTC.

This sequence joins TRBV19 and TRBJ1-1, with D perhaps matching TRBD1 (5 bases). This CDR3 has 13 amino acids. In germline, CDR1 is LNHDA, CDR2 SQIVND (reference sequence). The V end lost 5 bases, the J end lost 5 bases, and 12 bases lay between the germline ends. CDR3 in DNA: TGTGCCAGTAGTTTCAGGGTCGGAACTGAAGCTTTCTTT. Translated, it gives CASSFRVGTEAFF.

J is TRBJ2-5 and V is TRBV11-2; D unresolved. The CDR3 totals 13 residues. V lost 3 bases, J lost 6 bases, and 11 bases lay in between. CDR1 SGHAT and CDR2 FQNNGV come from the germline V gene. CDR3 loop: CASSFQVKKTQYF. CDR3 nucleotides: TGTGCCAGCAGCTTCCAGGTGAAGAAGACCCAGTACTTC.

This clone was detected a few times. The V call is TRBV27, the J call TRBJ1-2; D unresolved. Germline V gene lookup returns CDR1 MNHEY and CDR2 SMNVEV (reference sequence). The CDR3 length is 13 residues. V was shortened by 5 bases and J by 7 bases, with 14 bases between the two germline ends. CDR3 nucleotides: TGTGCCAGCAGTCCTGGAGGGTCCCGTGGCTACACCTTC. This sequence encodes CASSPGGSRGYTF.

The J gene is TRBJ1-1, the V gene TRBV7-3; 7 bases line up with TRBD1. The junction had 5 bases not matched to a gene; V was cut back by 5 bases and J by 5 bases. Looked up from germline, CDR1 is SGHTA and CDR2 is FQGTGA. The CDR3 is made up of 13 amino acids. The CDR3 DNA follows: TGTGCCAGCAGCACAGGGGAGGCGACTGAAGCTTTCTTT. It yields the protein CASSTGEATEAFF.

The chain recombines TRBV5-4 with TRBJ2-7, with a possible D match to TRBD2 (5 bases). This CDR3 spans 15 amino acids. Germline CDR1 SGHNT, CDR2 YYREEE (reference sequence). The ends were cut back, 2 bases at V and 1 base at J, with 13 bases in the middle. The CDR3: CASSFTLRESYEQYF. In nucleotides, the CDR3 is TGTGCCAGCAGCTTCACGTTGAGGGAGTCCTACGAGCAGTACTTC.

V usage is TRBV18 and J usage is TRBJ2-2; 12 bases align to TRBD1. This CDR3 spans 15 amino acids. Germline V gives CDR1 KGHSH, CDR2 LQKENI. V was pared by 5 bases and J by 7 bases, with 5 bases of the junction left unmatched. CDR3 loop: CASSSGQGAIGELFF. The CDR3 DNA follows: TGTGCCAGCTCATCGGGACAGGGGGCGATCGGGGAGCTGTTTTTT.